The present T cell receptor beta chain was sequenced within a study of OX40 agonist ivuxolimab in advanced cancers. In this sample, this clone is medium-sized. What it binds is unknown. Clones were read by immunoSEQ multiplex PCR, and TCRdb kept only the in-frame ones, dropping some. Among some 50,000 clones, 80% to 90% were seen once, and the ten largest hold about 0.73%. Findings and caveats of the study: Several nonresponders also turned out to have low normalized T-cell clonal expansion.

Germline V gene sequence: CDR1 SNHLY, CDR2 FYNNEI. V was trimmed by 8 bases and J by 4 bases, leaving 21 bases between them. The CDR3 is 16 amino acids. The TCR was taken from an adult with an advanced solid tumor such as melanoma, head and neck, liver or kidney cancer. Sequencing used CD4+ or CD8+ T cells sorted from blood, obtained in a trial of the OX40 agonist ivuxolimab. The gene calls are TRBV2 and TRBJ2-1; weak D call: TRBD2 (5 bases). CDR3 in DNA: TGTGCCAGCCAAATTCGACTACCCCGCGGTTACAATGAGCAGTTCTTC. Its protein product is CASQIRLPRGYNEQFF.